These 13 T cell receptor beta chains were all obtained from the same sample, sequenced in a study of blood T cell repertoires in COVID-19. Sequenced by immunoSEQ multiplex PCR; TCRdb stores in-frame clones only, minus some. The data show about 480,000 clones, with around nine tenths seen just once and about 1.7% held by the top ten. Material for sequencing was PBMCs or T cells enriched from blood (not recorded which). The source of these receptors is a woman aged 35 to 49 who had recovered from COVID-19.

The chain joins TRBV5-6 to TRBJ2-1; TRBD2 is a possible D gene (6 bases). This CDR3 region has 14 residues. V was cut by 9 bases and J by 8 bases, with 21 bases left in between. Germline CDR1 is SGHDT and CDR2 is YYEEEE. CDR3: CATPRRREHHEQFF. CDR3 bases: TGTGCCACCCCCCGAAGGAGGGAGCATCATGAGCAGTTCTTC.

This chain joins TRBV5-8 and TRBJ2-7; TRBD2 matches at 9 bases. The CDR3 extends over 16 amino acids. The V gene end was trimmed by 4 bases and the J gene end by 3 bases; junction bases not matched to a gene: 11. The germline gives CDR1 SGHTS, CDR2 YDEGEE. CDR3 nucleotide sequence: TGTGCCAGCAGCCGGGGACTAGCCGGATTTATCTACGAGCAGTACTTC. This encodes CASSRGLAGFIYEQYF.

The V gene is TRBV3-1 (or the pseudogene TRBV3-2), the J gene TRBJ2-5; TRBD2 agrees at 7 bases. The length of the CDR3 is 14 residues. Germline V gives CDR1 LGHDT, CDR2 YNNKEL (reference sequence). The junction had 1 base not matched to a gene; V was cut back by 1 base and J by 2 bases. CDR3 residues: CASSQGTRQETQYF. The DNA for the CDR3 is TGTGCCAGCAGCCAAGGGACTAGACAAGAGACCCAGTACTTC.

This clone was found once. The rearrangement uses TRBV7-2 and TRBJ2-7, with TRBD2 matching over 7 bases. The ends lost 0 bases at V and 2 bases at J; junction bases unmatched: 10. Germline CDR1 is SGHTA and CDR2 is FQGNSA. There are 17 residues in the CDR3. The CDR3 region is CASSLASGKSPPYEQYF. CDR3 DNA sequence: TGTGCCAGCAGCTTAGCAAGCGGGAAATCCCCCCCCTACGAGCAGTACTTC.

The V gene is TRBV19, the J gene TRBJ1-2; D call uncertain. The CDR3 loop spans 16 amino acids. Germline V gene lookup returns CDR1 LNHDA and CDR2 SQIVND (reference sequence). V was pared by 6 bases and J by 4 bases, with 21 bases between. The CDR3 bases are TGTGCCAGTAGGATTGAGACTACTTCGGCTCCCTATGGCTACACCTTC. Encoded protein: CASRIETTSAPYGYTF.

In nucleotides, the CDR3 is TGTGCCAGCAGCCCCCGGGGATCTAGCGGGAGTGAGGAGACCCAGTACTTC. Its translation is CASSPRGSSGSEETQYF. V is TRBV7-9 and J is TRBJ2-5, with 10 bases aligning to TRBD2. From germline, CDR1 is SEHNR and CDR2 FQNEAQ (reference sequence). V dropped 5 bases and J dropped 5; count of bases not matched to a gene: 14. This CDR3 is 17 amino acids long.

CDR3 bases: TGTGCCATCAGTGAGTCAAGGGGGAATAGCAATCAGCCCCAGCATTTT. Protein sequence: CAISESRGNSNQPQHF. The rearrangement links TRBV10-3 to TRBJ1-5; tentative D call: TRBD1 (6 bases). Trimming cost V 0 bases and J 0 bases, with 9 bases left between them. This CDR3 has 16 amino acids. Germline lookup yields CDR1 ENHRY and CDR2 SYGVKD.

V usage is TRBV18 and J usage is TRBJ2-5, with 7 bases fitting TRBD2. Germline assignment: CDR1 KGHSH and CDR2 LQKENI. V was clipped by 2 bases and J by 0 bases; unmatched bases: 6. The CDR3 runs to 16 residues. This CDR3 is CASSPLREADQETQYF. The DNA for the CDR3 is TGTGCCAGCTCACCATTACGGGAGGCGGACCAAGAGACCCAGTACTTC.

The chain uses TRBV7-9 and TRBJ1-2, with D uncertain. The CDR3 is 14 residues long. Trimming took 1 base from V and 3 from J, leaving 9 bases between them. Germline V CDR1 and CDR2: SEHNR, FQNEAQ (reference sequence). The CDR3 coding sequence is TGTGCCAGCAGCTTAGACTCACCTTACTATGGCTACACCTTC. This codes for CASSLDSPYYGYTF.

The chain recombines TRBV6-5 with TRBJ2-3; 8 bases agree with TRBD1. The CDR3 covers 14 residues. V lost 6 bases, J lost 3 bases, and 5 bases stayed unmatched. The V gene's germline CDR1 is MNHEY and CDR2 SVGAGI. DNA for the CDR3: TGTGCCAGCAGAAGCAGGGGGCTGACAGATACGCAGTATTTT. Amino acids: CASRSRGLTDTQYF.

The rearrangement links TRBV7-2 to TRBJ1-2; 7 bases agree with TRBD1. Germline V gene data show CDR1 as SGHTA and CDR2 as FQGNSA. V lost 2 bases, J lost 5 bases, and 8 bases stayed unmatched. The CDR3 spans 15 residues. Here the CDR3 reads CASSLLGTVRYGYTF. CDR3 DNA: TGTGCCAGCAGCTTACTGGGGACAGTAAGGTATGGCTACACCTTC.

The CDR3 region is CASSPRSAGEAFF. As DNA, the CDR3 is TGTGCCAGCAGCCCTCGGAGTGCAGGGGAAGCTTTCTTT. The rearrangement links TRBV7-8 to TRBJ1-1; tentatively, D is TRBD1 (5 bases). Germline values: CDR1 SGHVS, CDR2 FQNEAQ. V was cut by 5 bases and J by 8 bases, with 15 bases left in between. CDR3 length equals 13 residues.

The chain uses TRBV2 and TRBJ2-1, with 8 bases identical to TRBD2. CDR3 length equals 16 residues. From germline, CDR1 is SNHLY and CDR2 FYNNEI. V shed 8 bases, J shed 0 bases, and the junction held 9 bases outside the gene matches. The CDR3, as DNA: TGTGCCAGCGGGCAGACTAGCGTGATCTCCTACAATGAGCAGTTCTTC. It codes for CASGQTSVISYNEQFF.